A single sample is the source of the 25 T cell receptor beta chains below, sequenced in a study of low-dose radiotherapy and immunotherapy resistance in tumors. Sample time point: after trial treatment. The treatment: LDRT plus nivolumab, ipilimumab, low-dose cyclophosphamide and aspirin (RACIN trial). Alpha and beta chains were covered, as first-strand cDNA relied on TRAV- and TRBV-specific primers. TCR amplification involved about 18 PCR cycles with a constant-region primer and V-primer adapter. MiXCR was run by TCRdb on the reads, yielding one entry per CDR3 protein. The sample has approximately 91,000 distinct CDR3 sequences; roughly 20% are singletons. The sample consisted of PBMCs, taken after low-dose radiotherapy plus immunotherapy. Receptors were obtained from a female donor with ovarian cancer.

There are many counts of this clonotype. The chain uses TRBV4-2 and TRBJ2-1; 7 bases are shared with TRBD2. Germline V gives CDR1 LGHNA, CDR2 YNFKEQ. J gave up 3 bases and V 2 bases, and 7 bases lay outside the gene matches. The CDR3 covers 16 residues. CDR3 residues: CASSQNAAGNYNEQFF. In DNA form, the CDR3 reads TGTGCCAGCAGCCAAAACGCAGCGGGGAACTACAATGAGCAGTTCTTC.

The chain employs TRBV20-1 and TRBJ1-4; no firm D call. Trimming removed 5 bases from V and 5 bases from J, with 15 bases in between. This CDR3 comprises 14 residues. The V gene's germline CDR1 is DFQATT and CDR2 SNEGSKA (reference sequence). CDR3 region: CSARSGPRNEKLFF. The CDR3 coding sequence is TGCAGTGCTCGATCGGGCCCCCGCAATGAAAAACTGTTTTTT.

This clonotype was detected many times. The DNA for the CDR3 is TGTGCCAGCAGCGTCCGGGACGGTTTTGATCCCTACAATGAGCAGTTCTTC. It is translated as CASSVRDGFDPYNEQFF. The rearrangement uses TRBV9 and TRBJ2-1; D tentatively reads TRBD1 or TRBD2 (5 bases each). The length of the CDR3 is 17 residues. V lost 2 bases and J 2 bases, leaving 17 bases between the germline ends. From germline, CDR1 is SGDLS and CDR2 YYNGEE.

This clonotype has at least ten counts. V is TRBV28 and J is TRBJ2-1; 7 bases map to TRBD1. The CDR3 consists of 18 residues. Germline CDR1 MDHEN, CDR2 SYDVKM. Unmatched junction bases numbered 15, after V lost 3 bases and J lost 4 bases. CDR3 amino acids: CASSLDRSPLGPYNEQFF. CDR3 sequence (DNA): TGTGCCAGCAGTTTGGACAGGTCCCCATTGGGTCCATACAATGAGCAGTTCTTC.

The gene calls are TRBV5-7 and TRBJ1-1; TRBD1 aligns across 8 bases. TRBV5-7 is treated as an ORF (open reading frame) with a function not yet certain. V dropped 4 bases and J dropped 11; count of bases not matched to a gene: 13. The CDR3 contains 14 residues. This CDR3 is CASSPPGQELNAFF. The CDR3 nucleotides are TGTGCCAGCAGCCCCCCGGGACAGGAACTGAATGCTTTCTTT.

This clonotype was seen a handful of times. The rearrangement joins TRBV9 to TRBJ2-3, with TRBD2 as a possible D gene (5 bases). V was cut by 2 bases and J by 0 bases, with 13 bases left in between. CDR3 length equals 16 residues. CDR1 and CDR2 from the germline V gene are SGDLS and YYNGEE. CDR3 DNA sequence: TGTGCCAGCAGCGTCGCCCCGGGATCTAGCACAGATACGCAGTATTTT. It translates to CASSVAPGSSTDTQYF.

This clonotype was recorded at least ten times. The rearrangement joins TRBV7-2 to TRBJ2-7, with D perhaps matching TRBD2 (5 bases). The V gene lost 3 bases and the J gene lost 6 bases, with 15 bases spanning the gap. CDR1 SGHTA and CDR2 FQGNSA come from the germline V gene. The CDR3 is 14 residues long. The CDR3, as DNA: TGTGCCAGCAGCTTTTACCCGGGATGGGGCGAGCAGTACTTC. Translating it yields CASSFYPGWGEQYF.

This clonotype came up many times. The chain recombines TRBV7-2 with TRBJ2-2; 7 nucleotides align to TRBD2. The CDR3 loop spans 15 amino acids. V dropped 5 bases and J dropped 7; count of bases not matched to a gene: 10. Germline CDR1 SGHTA, CDR2 FQGNSA. This chain's CDR3 is CASSISGIRHGELFF. CDR3 DNA: TGTGCCAGCAGCATAAGCGGGATCAGGCACGGGGAGCTGTTTTTT.

This clonotype was found many times. The chain carries TRBV27 and TRBJ2-2, with 7 bases identical to TRBD1. Unmatched junction bases numbered 14, after V lost 5 bases and J lost 5 bases. There are 17 residues in the CDR3. Germline V gene lookup returns CDR1 MNHEY and CDR2 SMNVEV (reference sequence). As DNA, the CDR3 is TGTGCCAGCAGTAAGGCTGTGATACAGGGGAGAACCGGGGAGCTGTTTTTT. Amino acid sequence: CASSKAVIQGRTGELFF.

This chain uses TRBV5-1 with TRBJ2-6; D uncertain. The germline V gene has CDR1 SGHRS and CDR2 YFSETQ. Trimming took off 4 bases at V and 0 bases at J, with 11 bases between the two ends. This CDR3 comprises 16 residues. The CDR3 DNA sequence: TGCGCCAGCAGCCCCGAATTATCCTCTGGGGCCAACGTCCTGACTTTC. Translation: CASSPELSSGANVLTF.

With regard to this clonotype: With a much larger clone just one base away, this may be a read error. The chain is built from TRBV10-3 and TRBJ2-5; D not resolved. The CDR3 covers 13 residues. Germline lookup yields CDR1 ENHRY and CDR2 SYGVKD. CDR3 in amino acids: CAISGVEQETRYF. In DNA, the CDR3 is TGTGCCATCAGTGGGGTTGAGCAAGAGACCCGGTACTTC.

This clonotype was counted at least ten times. The chain combines TRBV28 with TRBJ2-1; a weak D match, TRBD1 (5 bases). In germline, CDR1 is MDHEN, CDR2 SYDVKM. V lost 6 bases, J lost 4 bases, and 19 bases lay in between. There are 16 residues in the CDR3. Here the CDR3 reads CASSSQVARRYNEQFF. For the CDR3, the DNA is TGTGCCAGCAGCTCACAGGTCGCCCGACGTTACAATGAGCAGTTCTTC.

Note on this clonotype: This likely came from a read error, as a far larger clone is one base away. The chain couples TRBV6-8 to TRBJ2-3; D might be TRBD1 or TRBD2, each matching 6 bases. With 5 bases removed from V and 4 bases from J, the gap between germline ends came to 19 bases. Per the germline V gene, CDR1 is MNHGY and CDR2 is SAAAGT. This CDR3 contains 16 residues. The CDR3 sequence is CASSTLRGGGPDTQYF. DNA for the CDR3: TGTGCCAGCAGTACCCTTCGCGGTGGGGGGCCAGATACGCAGTATTTT.

This clonotype was observed many times. The chain combines TRBV11-2 with TRBJ2-7; D not resolved. This CDR3 is built from 14 residues. Germline CDR1 is SGHAT and CDR2 is FQNNGV. Trimming pared 0 bases from V and 0 bases from J, leaving 6 bases between. The CDR3 protein is CASSLEGSSYEQYF. As DNA, the CDR3 is TGTGCCAGCAGCTTAGAAGGCAGCTCCTACGAGCAGTACTTC.

This clonotype has ten or more counts. A junction end diverges from the germline sequence, so it may reflect a read error. V usage is TRBV27 and J usage is TRBJ2-5; no clear D. Per the germline V gene, CDR1 is MNHEY and CDR2 is SMNVEV (reference sequence). The CDR3 totals 15 residues. CDR3: CATSDPVTMEETQYF. DNA of the CDR3: TGTGCCACCAGTGACCCAGTGACAATGGAAGAGACCCAGTACTTC.

This clonotype was counted between two and nine times. The chain couples TRBV7-9 to TRBJ2-2; D possibly corresponds to TRBD2 (6 bases). The CDR3 has 15 amino acids. The germline V gene encodes CDR1 SEHNR and CDR2 FQNEAQ (reference sequence). Trimming pared 1 base from V and 4 bases from J, leaving 10 bases between. The DNA of the CDR3 is TGTGCCAGCAGCTTAGGCGGGGCGAGCACCGGGGAGCTGTTTTTT. Residues: CASSLGGASTGELFF.

This clonotype was seen at least ten times. This rearrangement joins TRBV29-1 to TRBJ2-7; 11 bases agree with TRBD2. The ends lost 6 bases at V and 2 bases at J; junction bases unmatched: 6. The germline gives CDR1 SQVTM, CDR2 ANQGSEA. The CDR3 has 14 amino acids. CDR3 bases: TGCAGCGTCAAGACTAGCGGGGCTACCTACGAGCAGTACTTC. This encodes CSVKTSGATYEQYF.

This clonotype was detected many times. The V and J genes are TRBV19 and TRBJ2-3; no reliable D call. The CDR3 totals 13 residues. V was pared by 9 bases and J by 2 bases, with 12 bases between. The germline V gene encodes CDR1 LNHDA and CDR2 SQIVND (reference sequence). CDR3 DNA sequence: TGTGCCAGCAGACTTACCGTCACAGATACGCAGTATTTT. Its translation: CASRLTVTDTQYF.

Ten or more counts support this clonotype. The chain carries TRBV30 and TRBJ1-2, with D possibly TRBD1 on 5 matching bases. V was pared by 3 bases and J by 1 base, with 9 bases between. The CDR3 runs 13 residues. CDR1 and CDR2 (germline): GTSNPN, SVGIG (reference sequence). CDR3 sequence (DNA): TGTGCCTGGAGAGGGGCCTTTAACTATGGCTACACCTTC. Its translation is CAWRGAFNYGYTF.

This clonotype has a count of ten or more. The chain employs TRBV29-1 and TRBJ2-6; 9 bases fit TRBD1. V was clipped by 4 bases and J by 3 bases; unmatched bases: 10. The germline CDR1 and CDR2 sequences are SQVTM and ANQGSEA. This CDR3 is 17 amino acids long. CDR3 protein: CSVGGLGQGGGANVLTF. The CDR3 DNA reads as TGCAGCGTTGGTGGCTTGGGACAGGGAGGTGGGGCCAACGTCCTGACTTTC.

This clonotype was seen many times. This sequence joins TRBV28 and TRBJ1-2; D not resolved. The V end lost 4 bases, the J end lost 5 bases, and 20 bases lay between the germline ends. Germline CDR1 MDHEN, CDR2 SYDVKM. There are 16 residues in the CDR3. CDR3 residues: CASSSTILPGGYGYTF. CDR3 in DNA: TGTGCCAGCAGTTCCACTATCCTTCCCGGAGGATATGGCTACACCTTC.

This clonotype came up many times. The chain has TRBV7-9 and TRBJ2-1; D not resolved. With 5 bases removed from V and 5 bases from J, the gap between germline ends came to 10 bases. Looked up from germline, CDR1 is SEHNR and CDR2 is FQNEAQ (reference sequence). The CDR3 is made up of 13 amino acids. The CDR3, as DNA: TGTGCCAGCAGCCAGAGCCGTGACAATGAGCAGTTCTTC. Translated, it gives CASSQSRDNEQFF.

In the case of this clonotype: It is likely a read error: a sequence one base away is far more abundant. The chain employs TRBV5-1 and TRBJ2-5; D is possibly TRBD2 (5 bases). The CDR3 has 14 residues. Germline V gives CDR1 SGHRS, CDR2 YFSETQ. The ends were cut back, 5 bases at V and 11 bases at J, with 22 bases in the middle. CDR3 nucleotides: TGCGCCAGCAGTGTGGAGGCGTCCTACAATGAGCAGTACTTC. Amino acid sequence: CASSVEASYNEQYF. The entire variable domain, with the rest obtained from reference TRBV5-1 and TRBJ2-5, is as follows: KAGVTQTPRYLIKTRGQQVTLSCSPISGHRSVSWYQQTPGQGLQFLFEYFSETQRNKGNFPGRFSGRQFSNSRSEMNVSTLELGDSALYLCASSVEASYNEQYFGPGTRLLVL.

This clonotype was detected ten times or more. An end of the junction does not agree with germline; a read error may underlie this. For the CDR3, the DNA is TGTGCCAGCAGCTTCGGGAGGTTGAATGAAAAACTGTTTTTT. This codes for CASSFGRLNEKLFF. V and J are TRBV5-1 and TRBJ1-4; no clear D. The CDR3 runs to 14 residues. Per germline, CDR1 SGHRS and CDR2 YFSETQ.

This clonotype was recorded many times. This rearrangement joins TRBV7-2 to TRBJ1-1; 7 nucleotides match TRBD1. The germline V gene encodes CDR1 SGHTA and CDR2 FQGNSA. The CDR3 is made up of 12 amino acids. The junction had 3 bases not matched to a gene; V was cut back by 2 bases and J by 9 bases. The CDR3 spells CASSLWTGKAFF. The CDR3 coding sequence is TGTGCCAGCAGCTTATGGACAGGAAAAGCTTTCTTT.